This TCR beta chain derives from a study of blood T cell repertoires in COVID-19. Overall study context: Donors in the United States, Italy and Spain gave samples during acute or convalescent COVID-19. Nucleic acid was either cDNA or gDNA, and it came from T cells, B-cell-depleted T cells, or PBMCs.

As originally analysed: Amplified reference gene primers provided the basis for estimating nucleated cell counts. Generated by immunoSEQ multiplex PCR, the TCRdb table keeps only in-frame clones and is missing some. That table gives V, J and clone size, and the DNA gave D and trimming. The table lists over 400,000 clones, roughly nine tenths of them singletons. Followed over time, Seattle patients had been enrolled while infection was active. V lost 10 bases and J 2 bases, leaving 13 bases between the germline ends. CDR3 size: 13 residues. Germline CDR1 MNHEY, CDR2 SVGAGI. V and J are TRBV6-5 and TRBJ2-3, with D possibly matching TRBD2 (5 bases). The specimen was peripheral blood. The TCR comes from a woman in her fifties or sixties with COVID-19, enrolled during active disease. CDR3 sequence (DNA): TGTGCCACCAGGACGGAGGCCACAGATACGCAGTATTTT. It yields the protein CATRTEATDTQYF.